The sequence of this T cell receptor (beta chain) was determined in a study of blood T cell repertoires in COVID-19. V gave up 4 bases and J gave up 6 bases, with 22 bases separating them. The CDR3 covers 16 residues. CDR1 is SGHRS and CDR2 is YFSETQ in the germline V gene. This clone was detected ten times or more. This table comes from immunoSEQ multiplex PCR, and its TCRdb copy is limited to in-frame clones, with some not included. The sample comprises about 230,000 clones, 80% to 90% of which are singletons, and 2% to 2.5% rests with the top ten. The chain is built from TRBV5-1 and TRBJ1-1, with a tentative D call TRBD1 (5 bases). This clonotype was obtained from a man aged 40-55 years who had recovered from COVID-19. Sequencing was performed on peripheral blood. The CDR3 region has the DNA TGCGCCAGCAGCCCACAGGCGGCAGGCGAGGCTGCTGAAGCTTTCTTT. It translates to CASSPQAAGEAAEAFF.